This entry lists 17 T cell receptor beta chains sequenced from one sample in a study of control samples from healthy donors and cancer patients. Measured with immunoSEQ multiplex PCR; TCRdb has only the in-frame clones, and not every one. The data show 150,000 or so clones, roughly 94% seen once. The sequenced sample consisted of PBMCs. These receptors were obtained from a man in his sixties with colorectal cancer.

The chain uses TRBV24-1 and TRBJ1-1; D gene uncertain. CDR1 and CDR2 from the germline V gene are KGHDR and SFDVKD. This CDR3 is 13 amino acids long. Trimming pared 7 bases from V and 7 bases from J, leaving 15 bases between. Here the CDR3 DNA reads TGTGCCACCAGCCCGCCCTGGGGAGGTGAAGCTTTCTTT. Its translation: CATSPPWGGEAFF.

The CDR3 region has the DNA TGTGCCAGCAGCACACCCAATCCGAGCCGGGACAGGGGGTCCGGGGAGCTGTTTTTT. Its protein product is CASSTPNPSRDRGSGELFF. The chain has TRBV21-1 and TRBJ2-2; TRBD1, as called in the table, went unchecked against the DNA. TRBV21-1 represents a pseudogene. The CDR3 is 19 residues long.

This chain uses TRBV4-1 with TRBJ2-1, with a possible D match to TRBD1 (6 bases). The CDR3 extends over 14 amino acids. Germline V gene lookup returns CDR1 MGHRA and CDR2 YSYEKL. Trimming removed 1 base at V and 5 bases at J, with 9 bases between. The chain's CDR3 is CASSQVSGDNEQFF. The CDR3, as DNA: TGCGCCAGCAGCCAAGTCTCAGGGGACAATGAGCAGTTCTTC.

The rearrangement joins TRBV5-5 to TRBJ1-2; TRBD1 agrees at 9 bases. Trimming took 4 bases from V and 2 from J; bases not matched to a gene: 6. This CDR3 is 15 amino acids long. In germline, CDR1 is SGHKS, CDR2 YYEKEE (reference sequence). The CDR3 nucleotides read TGTGCCAGCAGCACCCCCGGGACAGGGAACTATGGCTACACCTTC. It is translated as CASSTPGTGNYGYTF.

This chain links TRBV18 with TRBJ1-1; no clear D gene. Deletions cut 0 bases from V and 1 base from J, with 9 bases between. The CDR3 totals 15 residues. CDR1 is KGHSH and CDR2 is LQKENI in the germline V gene. CDR3 sequence reads: CASSPPLSPNTEAFF. The DNA of the CDR3 is TGTGCCAGCTCACCACCGCTCAGTCCGAACACTGAAGCTTTCTTT.

The rearrangement uses TRBV4-1 and TRBJ2-1, with D perhaps matching TRBD2 (6 bases). The ends were cut back, 0 bases at V and 15 bases at J, with 15 bases in the middle. The CDR3 is 13 amino acids. CDR1 is MGHRA, CDR2 YSYEKL, per germline. The chain's CDR3 is CASSQDKSLEGFF. The CDR3 coding sequence is TGCGCCAGCAGCCAAGATAAGAGCCTGGAGGGGTTCTTC.

The chain employs TRBV29-1 and TRBJ2-7; 9 bases are a match to TRBD1. V trimming: 7 bases; J trimming: 6 bases; junction bases outside the gene matches: 13. The CDR3 is 14 amino acids. Germline assignment: CDR1 SQVTM and CDR2 ANQGSEA. Written as DNA, the CDR3 is TGCAGCGCCGCAGGGGACAGGGCGTCCGGCGAGCAGTACTTC. It specifies CSAAGDRASGEQYF.

The chain joins TRBV5-8 to TRBJ1-1; tentatively, D is TRBD1 (6 bases). The CDR3 consists of 17 residues. With 4 bases removed from V and 4 bases from J, the gap between germline ends came to 23 bases. Germline CDR1 is SGHTS and CDR2 is YDEGEE. The CDR3 coding sequence is TGTGCCAGCAGCCCGGGAAGGGGGTTTTATGTGGGCACTGAAGCTTTCTTT. This translates into CASSPGRGFYVGTEAFF.

V gene TRBV6-6 combines with J gene TRBJ1-6; D uncertain. V was pared by 4 bases and J by 0 bases, with 7 bases between. The CDR3 extends over 15 amino acids. CDR1 and CDR2 (germline): MNHNY, SVGAGI (reference sequence). The chain's CDR3 is CASSSQSSYNSPLHF. Written as DNA, the CDR3 is TGTGCCAGCAGTTCACAGAGCTCCTATAATTCACCCCTCCACTTT.

This rearrangement joins TRBV9 to TRBJ1-4; 7 bases map to TRBD1. The CDR3 loop spans 16 amino acids. The V gene end was trimmed by 0 bases and the J gene end by 8 bases; junction bases not matched to a gene: 10. Germline lookup yields CDR1 SGDLS and CDR2 YYNGEE. The CDR3 coding sequence is TGTGCCAGCAGCGTAGCGGAAGGGGGCGTAGAAGAAAAACTGTTTTTT. Its translation: CASSVAEGGVEEKLFF. Full variable domain (outside the CDR3, taken from reference TRBV9 and TRBJ1-4): DSGVTQTPKHLITATGQRVTLRCSPRSGDLSVYWYQQSLDQGLQFLIQYYNGEERAKGNILERFSAQQFPDLHSELNLSSLELGDSALYFCASSVAEGGVEEKLFFGSGTQLSVL.

This chain joins TRBV5-1 and TRBJ1-1, with D tentatively TRBD1 (5 bases). Germline V gene sequence: CDR1 SGHRS, CDR2 YFSETQ. The CDR3 covers 13 residues. The V gene lost 4 bases and the J gene lost 2 bases, with 9 bases spanning the gap. CDR3: CASSQDTNTEAFF. CDR3 nucleotides: TGCGCCAGCAGCCAGGACACTAACACTGAAGCTTTCTTT.

This clone was found a few times. Other nucleotide sequences in the sample specify the same CDR3. V is TRBV18 and J is TRBJ1-2; unclear D gene. The V gene's germline CDR1 is KGHSH and CDR2 LQKENI. This CDR3 comprises 13 residues. Deletions cut 0 bases from V and 2 bases from J, with 4 bases between. This CDR3 reads CASSPPGNYGYTF. DNA of the CDR3: TGTGCCAGCTCACCACCGGGGAACTATGGCTACACCTTC.

In this sample, this clone turned up once. The chain couples TRBV9 to TRBJ2-2; a weak D match, TRBD2 (5 bases). This CDR3 is built from 15 residues. Trimming took off 1 base at V and 5 bases at J, with 12 bases between the two ends. Looked up from germline, CDR1 is SGDLS and CDR2 is YYNGEE. CDR3: CASSVTTPGTGELFF. The CDR3 bases are TGTGCCAGCAGCGTAACCACCCCGGGAACCGGGGAGCTGTTTTTT.

The chain uses TRBV7-2 and TRBJ2-5; D is possibly TRBD1 or TRBD2 (7 bases each). V lost 4 bases and J 9 bases, leaving 21 bases between the germline ends. This CDR3 is 15 amino acids long. Germline V lookup: CDR1 SGHTA, CDR2 FQGNSA. The CDR3 reads CASSSERAQGGSQYF. Here the CDR3 DNA reads TGTGCCAGCAGCTCCGAACGGGCCCAGGGGGGGTCCCAGTACTTC.

The rearrangement joins TRBV7-9 to TRBJ2-6, with D possibly being TRBD1 (6 bases). The CDR3 runs 18 residues. V was trimmed by 4 bases and J by 4 bases, leaving 20 bases between them. Germline CDR1 SEHNR, CDR2 FQNEAQ (reference sequence). This CDR3 reads CASSSSTGRPSGANVLTF. CDR3 sequence (DNA): TGTGCCAGCAGCTCGTCGACAGGCCGACCATCGGGGGCCAACGTCCTGACTTTC.

The chain is built from TRBV6-5 and TRBJ2-7; 7 bases are shared with TRBD1. CDR3 size: 12 residues. Losses at the gene ends were 8 bases for V and 8 bases for J; bases not matched to a gene: 9. The germline CDR1 and CDR2 sequences are MNHEY and SVGAGI. The CDR3 here is CASAEQGIKQYF. CDR3 sequence (DNA): TGTGCCAGCGCTGAACAGGGGATCAAGCAGTACTTC.

The sample holds one count of this clone. The chain uses TRBV30 and TRBJ1-3; D gene unclear. The germline CDR1 and CDR2 sequences are GTSNPN and SVGIG (reference sequence). The CDR3 runs 13 residues. The V end lost 5 bases, the J end lost 1 base, and 9 bases lay between the germline ends. The CDR3 nucleotides read TGTGCCTGGGACTCGGTTTCTGGAAACACCATATATTTT. This translates into CAWDSVSGNTIYF.